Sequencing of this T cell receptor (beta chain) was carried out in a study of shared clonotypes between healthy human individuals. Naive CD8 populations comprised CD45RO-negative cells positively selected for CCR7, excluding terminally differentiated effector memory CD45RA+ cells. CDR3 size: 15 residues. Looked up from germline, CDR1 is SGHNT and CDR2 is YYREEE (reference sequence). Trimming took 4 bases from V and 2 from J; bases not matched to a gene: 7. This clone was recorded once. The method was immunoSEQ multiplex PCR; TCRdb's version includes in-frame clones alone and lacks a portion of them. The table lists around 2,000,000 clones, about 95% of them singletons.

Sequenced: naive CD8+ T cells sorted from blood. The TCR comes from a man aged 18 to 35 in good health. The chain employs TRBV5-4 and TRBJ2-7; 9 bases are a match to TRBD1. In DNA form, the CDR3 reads TGTGCCAGCAGCCCGGGACAGGGCCAAACCTACGAGCAGTACTTC. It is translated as CASSPGQGQTYEQYF.